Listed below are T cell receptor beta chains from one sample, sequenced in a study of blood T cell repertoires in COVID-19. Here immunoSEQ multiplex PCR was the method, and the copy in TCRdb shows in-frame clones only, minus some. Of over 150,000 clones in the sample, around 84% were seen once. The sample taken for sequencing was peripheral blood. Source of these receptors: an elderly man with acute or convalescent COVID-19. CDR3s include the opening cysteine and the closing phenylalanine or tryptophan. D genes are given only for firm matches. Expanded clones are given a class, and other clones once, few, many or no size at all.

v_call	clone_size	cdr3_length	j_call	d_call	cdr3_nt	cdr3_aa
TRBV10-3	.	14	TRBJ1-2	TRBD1	TGTGCCATCAGTGAGTCGACAGGGGACTATGGCTACACCTTC	CAISESTGDYGYTF
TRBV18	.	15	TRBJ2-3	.	TGTGCCAGCTCACCCCAGGCATCTAGCACAGATACGCAGTATTTT	CASSPQASSTDTQYF
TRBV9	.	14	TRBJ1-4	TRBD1	TGTGCCAGCAGTCCTCAGGGGGGAAGTGAAAAACTGTTTTTT	CASSPQGGSEKLFF
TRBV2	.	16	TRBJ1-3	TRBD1	TGTGCCAGCAAAGAAGCCCCCACAGGGGCTGGAAACACCATATATTTT	CASKEAPTGAGNTIYF
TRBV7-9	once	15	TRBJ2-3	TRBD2	TGTGCCAGCAGCTTAGGCGGGGGGCGGGCAGATACGCAGTATTTT	CASSLGGGRADTQYF
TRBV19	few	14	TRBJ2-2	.	TGTGCCGCCGGGTATCCGGGGTCCACCGGGGAGCTGTTTTTT	CAAGYPGSTGELFF
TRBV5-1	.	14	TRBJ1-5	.	TGCGCCAGCAGAGTCAGTTATAGCAATCAGCCCCAGCATTTT	CASRVSYSNQPQHF
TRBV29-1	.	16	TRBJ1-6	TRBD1	TGCAGCGTTGTAGGGGGAGTGGGACAGGGAGGGTCACCCCTCCACTTT	CSVVGGVGQGGSPLHF
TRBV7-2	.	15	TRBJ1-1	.	TGTGCCAGCAGCTTAACAGTCAGCCTGAACACTGAAGCTTTCTTT	CASSLTVSLNTEAFF
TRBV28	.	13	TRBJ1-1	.	TGTGCCAGCAGGGGCTGGCTGAACACTGAAGCTTTCTTT	CASRGWLNTEAFF
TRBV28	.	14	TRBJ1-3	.	TGTGCCAGCAGTTCCCCAGGGGCTGGAAACACCATATATTTT	CASSSPGAGNTIYF
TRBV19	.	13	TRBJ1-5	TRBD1	TGTGCCAGCGCAGGGGGCATTGGTCAGCCCCAGCATTTT	CASAGGIGQPQHF
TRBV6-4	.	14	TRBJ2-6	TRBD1	TGTGCCAGCAGCCGGGAAGAAGGGACAGCCGTCCTGACTTTC	CASSREEGTAVLTF
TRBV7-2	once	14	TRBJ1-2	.	TGTGCCAGCAGCTGGGACATTGCTAACTATGGCTACACCTTC	CASSWDIANYGYTF
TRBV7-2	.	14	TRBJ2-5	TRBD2	TGTGCCAGCACCTGGGGGGGGACGGGGGAGACCCAGTACTTC	CASTWGGTGETQYF
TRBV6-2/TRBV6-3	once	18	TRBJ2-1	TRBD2	TGTGCCAGCAGTTACTCCTATAGCGGGGGGGCCGGCAGCAGTGAGCAGTTCTTC	CASSYSYSGGAGSSEQFF
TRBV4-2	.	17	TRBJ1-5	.	TGTGCCAGCAGCCAAGATCGGGGGGGCACTAGCAATCAGCCCCAGCATTTT	CASSQDRGGTSNQPQHF
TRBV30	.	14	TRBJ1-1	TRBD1	TGTGCCTGGAGTGCACGAACAGGGGGCACTGAAGCTTTCTTT	CAWSARTGGTEAFF
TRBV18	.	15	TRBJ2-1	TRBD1	TGTGCCAGCTCACCAGGGACAGGGGGGGACAATGAGCAGTTCTTC	CASSPGTGGDNEQFF
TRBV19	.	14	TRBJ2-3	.	TGTGCCAGTAGTATCTCAAGCGGGCTGAAGACGCAGTATTTT	CASSISSGLKTQYF
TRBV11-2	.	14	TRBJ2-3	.	TGTGCCAGCAGCTTAGGTGGACTGTTAGATACGCAGTATTTT	CASSLGGLLDTQYF
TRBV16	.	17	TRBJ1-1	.	TGTGCCAGCAGCCAATCAAAAGGCTCAGGGCTAGGCGGGAGAGCTTTCTTT	CASSQSKGSGLGGRAFF